These 14 T cell receptor beta chains were sequenced from one sample in a study of cytomegalovirus exposure and HLA in healthy donors. Primers: 60 Vbeta forward and 13 Jbeta reverse. The data were produced by immunoSEQ multiplex PCR, yet TCRdb's version contains in-frame clones alone and is incomplete. This table holds around 110,000 clones, roughly 69% found once. The sequenced sample consisted of PBMCs. The source of these receptors is a woman in her twenties or thirties in good health and CMV-seronegative.

This clone occurred a few times. DNA for the CDR3: TGTGCCAGTAGTTGGTCTAGTGGTCAGACCTACGAGCAGTACTTC. Protein: CASSWSSGQTYEQYF. The genes are TRBV19 and TRBJ2-7, with D unclear. CDR3 length equals 15 residues. The germline gives CDR1 LNHDA, CDR2 SQIVND (reference sequence). V was shortened by 5 bases and J by 2 bases, with 16 bases between the two germline ends.

The J gene is TRBJ2-5, the V gene TRBV27; 13 nucleotides match TRBD2. Per the germline V gene, CDR1 is MNHEY and CDR2 is SMNVEV (reference sequence). Losses at the gene ends were 6 bases for V and 5 bases for J; bases not matched to a gene: 9. The CDR3 has 16 amino acids. CDR3 sequence: CASSPTSGRAGETQYF. The CDR3 DNA reads as TGTGCCAGCAGCCCCACTAGCGGGAGGGCCGGTGAGACCCAGTACTTC.

CDR3 in DNA: TGTGCCAGCAGTGAACATCCCAATCAGCCCCAGCATTTT. It codes for CASSEHPNQPQHF. V is TRBV2 and J is TRBJ1-5; the D is unclear. CDR3 size: 13 residues. Germline CDR1 reads SNHLY; CDR2 reads FYNNEI. V shed 2 bases and J shed 3 bases, with 5 bases lying between them.

This clone has only one observation. The chain recombines TRBV27 with TRBJ2-3, with D perhaps TRBD2 (5 bases). Per the germline V gene, CDR1 is MNHEY and CDR2 is SMNVEV (reference sequence). The CDR3 is 15 amino acids. V dropped 7 bases and J dropped 2 bases, with 16 bases sitting between them. DNA for the CDR3: TGTGCCAGCAAGCCCCTCCAGCGGCACACAGATACGCAGTATTTT. Translated: CASKPLQRHTDTQYF.

The chain is built from TRBV7-9 and TRBJ2-3, with D hard to call. CDR1 is SEHNR and CDR2 is FQNEAQ in the germline V gene (reference sequence). The CDR3 totals 14 residues. V was cut by 0 bases and J by 0 bases, with 4 bases left in between. For the CDR3, the DNA is TGTGCCAGCAGCTTAGCGACTAGCACAGATACGCAGTATTTT. Amino acid sequence: CASSLATSTDTQYF.

The chain recombines TRBV7-2 with TRBJ2-7; 7 positions match TRBD2. Germline loops: CDR1 SGHTA, CDR2 FQGNSA. The CDR3 has 16 residues. J was trimmed by 3 bases and V by 7 bases; bases with no gene match: 15. In DNA form, the CDR3 reads TGTGCCAGCACCATAGGAAGCGGGATCGGAGACTACGAGCAGTACTTC. It translates to CASTIGSGIGDYEQYF.

This clone was picked up a small number of times. This sample also contains other DNA sequences that code for the same CDR3. CDR3 residues: CASSVEQGYEQYF. CDR3 in DNA: TGTGCCAGCAGCGTGGAACAGGGTTACGAGCAGTACTTC. The chain is built from TRBV9 and TRBJ2-7; D possibly corresponds to TRBD1 (6 bases). Trimming took 2 bases from V and 4 from J, leaving 10 bases between them. The CDR3 runs 13 residues. Germline loops: CDR1 SGDLS, CDR2 YYNGEE. The entire variable domain, with the rest obtained from reference TRBV9 and TRBJ2-7, is as follows: DSGVTQTPKHLITATGQRVTLRCSPRSGDLSVYWYQQSLDQGLQFLIQYYNGEERAKGNILERFSAQQFPDLHSELNLSSLELGDSALYFCASSVEQGYEQYFGPGTRLTVT.

On this clone itself: The sample carries other DNA sequences with the same CDR3. The chain uses TRBV4-2 and TRBJ1-3, with no clear D. CDR1 LGHNA and CDR2 YNFKEQ come from the germline V gene. This CDR3 comprises 15 residues. Deletions cut 0 bases from V and 2 bases from J, with 8 bases between. CDR3: CASSQDHRAGNTIYF. CDR3 coding DNA: TGTGCCAGCAGCCAAGATCACAGAGCTGGAAACACCATATATTTT.

The chain employs TRBV7-9 and TRBJ2-5, with a possible D match to TRBD1 (5 bases). The CDR3 consists of 14 residues. Germline loops: CDR1 SEHNR, CDR2 FQNEAQ (reference sequence). The ends were cut back, 4 bases at V and 5 bases at J, with 14 bases in the middle. In DNA form, the CDR3 reads TGTGCCAGCAGCTCCGTTAGCAGGGCTGAGACCCAGTACTTC. As protein: CASSSVSRAETQYF.

The chain employs TRBV5-1 and TRBJ1-1, with a weak D call TRBD1 (6 bases). The CDR3 runs to 17 residues. Per the germline V gene, CDR1 is SGHRS and CDR2 is YFSETQ. V gave up 4 bases and J gave up 0 bases, with 19 bases separating them. The CDR3 loop reads CASSKSLRTEMNTEAFF. CDR3 DNA sequence: TGCGCCAGCAGCAAGAGCCTTCGGACAGAAATGAACACTGAAGCTTTCTTT.

V and J are TRBV11-2 and TRBJ2-1; 9 bases fit TRBD1. J was trimmed by 6 bases and V by 5 bases; bases with no gene match: 11. The CDR3 is 16 amino acids. CDR1 is SGHAT, CDR2 FQNNGV, per germline. This CDR3 reads CASSPGGQGRFNEQFF. CDR3 sequence (DNA): TGTGCCAGCAGCCCGGGGGGACAGGGACGATTCAATGAGCAGTTCTTC.

V usage is TRBV2 and J usage is TRBJ1-1; D is unclear. V was cut by 2 bases and J by 0 bases, with 10 bases left in between. The CDR3 runs to 15 residues. CDR1 SNHLY and CDR2 FYNNEI come from the germline V gene. This CDR3 reads CASSEYAEMNTEAFF. The CDR3 DNA is TGTGCCAGCAGTGAATATGCAGAAATGAACACTGAAGCTTTCTTT.

The CDR3 bases are TGTGCCAGCAGCCCCCCGAGAGGGCCCAATGAGCAGTTCTTC. Residues: CASSPPRGPNEQFF. The V and J genes are TRBV9 and TRBJ2-1; D is possibly TRBD2 (5 bases). There are 14 residues in the CDR3. From germline, CDR1 is SGDLS and CDR2 YYNGEE. V gave up 4 bases and J gave up 6 bases, with 14 bases separating them.

J is TRBJ2-7 and V is TRBV30; D call uncertain. The germline V gene encodes CDR1 GTSNPN and CDR2 SVGIG (reference sequence). CDR3 length equals 11 residues. Between the trimmed V and J ends, which lost 4 bases and 2 bases, there was a span of 6 bases. The CDR3 sequence is CAWNRAYEQYF. The CDR3 DNA follows: TGTGCCTGGAACAGAGCCTACGAGCAGTACTTC.